A selection of T cell receptor beta chains follows, all from one sample in a study of tumor-infiltrating lymphocytes in primary liver carcinoma. TCRdb called the multiplex PCR reads again in MiXCR, with one record for every CDR3 protein. The sample holds roughly 120,000 distinct CDR3 sequences, around two thirds seen once. Material for sequencing was liver tumor tissue from sampling region 1. These receptors all come from a woman aged 60-70 years with primary liver carcinoma and hepatitis B virus infection. CDR3s include the opening cysteine and the closing phenylalanine or tryptophan. Each record gives: V gene, D gene, clone size, J gene, CDR3 protein, CDR3 DNA. A D gene is named only where the DNA matches it firmly. Some rows mark clone size as missing; the rest say once, few, many or name a class of expanded clone.

>TRBV5-1|TRBD1|.|TRBJ1-4
CANSLEGTGNEKLIF
TGTGCCAACAGCTTGGAGGGGACAGGGAATGAAAAACTGATTTTT
>TRBV28|TRBD1|few|TRBJ1-2
CASSLGQGIGYTF
TGTGCCAGCAGCCTAGGACAGGGGATAGGCTACACCTTC
>TRBV11-2|TRBD2|.|TRBJ2-5
CASSPAELRETRYF
TGTGCCAGCAGCCCGGCAGAATTGCGGGAGACCCGGTACTTC
>TRBV11-2|.|.|TRBJ2-3
CASSLLGNTDMQYF
TGTGCCAGCAGCTTACTTGGGAACACAGATATGCAGTATTTT
>TRBV4-2|.|.|TRBJ2-7
CASSQDFRGMSYYEHYF
TGTGCCAGCAGCCAAGATTTTCGCGGGATGAGCTACTACGAGCATTACTTC
>TRBV5-6|TRBD2|many|TRBJ2-1
CASSLGSRGEGYNEQFF
TGTGCCAGCAGTTTGGGGAGCCGGGGGGAGGGCTACAATGAGCAGTTCTTC
>TRBV28|TRBD2|.|TRBJ2-7
CASNRTSGSYEQYF
TGTGCCAGCAATCGGACTAGCGGGAGCTACGAGCAGTACTTC
>TRBV11-3|TRBD1|once|TRBJ2-7
CASSYRTGLSYEQNF
TGTGCCAGCAGCTATCGGACAGGCCTCTCATACGAGCAGAACTTC
>TRBV10-2|TRBD1|many|TRBJ1-1
CASRETGEGEAFF
TGCGCCAGCAGGGAAACAGGGGAAGGAGAAGCTTTCTTT
>TRBV6-1|TRBD2|many|TRBJ2-3
CASSTEIAGGDTQYF
TGTGCCAGCAGTACTGAAATTGCGGGAGGGGATACGCAGTATTTT
>TRBV10-3|.|.|TRBJ1-1
CAISQNLNTEAFF
TGTGCCATCAGTCAAAATTTGAACACTGAAGCTTTCTTT
>TRBV5-6|.|few|TRBJ2-1
CASSFFGSSYNEQFF
TGTGCCAGCAGCTTTTTCGGGAGCTCCTACAATGAGCAGTTCTTC
>TRBV11-2|.|.|TRBJ2-3
CASSRTRHGTDTEYF
TGTGCCAGCAGCCGGACTAGGCATGGGACAGATACGGAGTATTTT
>TRBV28|.|.|TRBJ1-1
CASSKDHTEAFF
TGTGCCAGCAGTAAGGACCACACTGAAGCTTTCTTT
>TRBV4-1|.|few|TRBJ1-1
CASSRDVGGAFF
TGCGCCAGCAGCCGAGACGTGGGAGGAGCTTTCTTT
>TRBV6-5|TRBD2|.|TRBJ2-1
CASSPGLAGGKQFF
TGTGCCAGCAGCCCGGGACTAGCGGGAGGAAAGCAGTTCTTC
>TRBV6-1|.|.|TRBJ1-1
CASSEVGTMPNF
TGCGCCAGCAGTGAAGTTGGGACGATGCCCAACTTT
>TRBV5-1|.|many|TRBJ1-2
CASSLGPGNGYTF
TGCGCCAGCAGCTTGGGACCTGGGAATGGCTACACCTTC
>TRBV6-9|TRBD2|.|TRBJ2-5
CASSDPLGLVFGSQYF
TGTGCCAGCAGTGACCCCCTCGGACTAGTTTTTGGGAGCCAGTACTTC
>TRBV28|.|.|TRBJ1-4
CASRDITTNEKLFF
TGTGCCAGCAGGGACATCACAACTAATGAAAAACTGTTTTTT
>TRBV20-1|.|.|TRBJ2-1
CSASTAGLYNEQFF
TGCAGTGCTAGTACGGCAGGGCTCTACAATGAGCAGTTCTTC
>TRBV5-8|.|.|TRBJ2-5
CASSWWGREETQYF
TGTGCCAGCAGCTGGTGGGGTAGGGAAGAGACCCAGTACTTC
>TRBV6-5|TRBD1|few|TRBJ1-2
CASSFRQGPSYGYTF
TGTGCCAGCAGCTTTCGACAGGGGCCAAGTTATGGCTACACCTTC
>TRBV11-3|TRBD2|once|TRBJ2-1
CASSLGRGGRAGYDEQFF
TGTGCCAGCAGCTTAGGTCGAGGAGGGAGGGCCGGCTACGATGAGCAGTTCTTC
>TRBV10-3|.|few|TRBJ2-3
CAISESVGIGADTQYF
TGTGCCATCAGTGAGTCGGTGGGAATCGGCGCAGATACGCAGTATTTT
>TRBV2|TRBD1|.|TRBJ1-6
CASSELDRAGSPLHF
TGTGCCAGCAGTGAATTGGACAGGGCTGGTTCACCCCTCCACTTT
>TRBV7-9|.|.|TRBJ2-7
CASSPSSEQYF
TGTGCCAGCAGCCCTAGCAGCGAACAGTACTTC
>TRBV29-1|TRBD2|many|TRBJ2-7
CSGRWGSGRVYEQYF
TGCAGCGGTCGTTGGGGTAGCGGGAGGGTTTACGAGCAGTACTTC
>TRBV11-2|.|many|TRBJ2-3
CASSLDAGAITDTQYF
TGTGCCAGCAGCTTAGATGCTGGGGCCATCACAGATACGCAGTATTTT
>TRBV5-6|TRBD2|.|TRBJ2-3
CVTRSAPRGGDTQYF
TGTGTCACCCGGAGTGCCCCCCGCGGGGGAGATACGCAGTATTTT
>TRBV10-2|.|many|TRBJ2-1
CASSESRLGGNEQFF
TGCGCCAGCAGTGAGTCGCGGCTAGGGGGCAATGAGCAGTTCTTC
>TRBV12-3/TRBV12-4|.|many|TRBJ2-1
CASSLSRAEQFF
TGTGCCAGCAGTTTGTCCAGGGCCGAGCAGTTCTTC
>TRBV29-1|TRBD1|many|TRBJ1-3
CSVVPRQGSGNTIYF
TGCAGCGTTGTTCCTAGACAGGGTTCTGGAAACACCATATATTTT
>TRBV28|.|.|TRBJ1-1
CASSLGPLGAFF
TGTGCCAGCAGTTTAGGGCCTTTGGGAGCTTTCTTT
>TRBV6-1|.|many|TRBJ2-5
CASSEGLRGFFQETQYF
TGTGCCAGCAGTGAAGGGCTCAGGGGTTTCTTCCAAGAGACCCAGTACTTC
>TRBV10-3|TRBD1|medium-sized|TRBJ1-4
CAISRTGTNEKLFF
TGTGCCATCAGCCGGACAGGAACTAATGAAAAACTGTTTTTT
>TRBV29-1|TRBD1|.|TRBJ1-3
CSFAPRQGSGNTIYF
TGCAGCTTTGCTCCTAGACAGGGTTCTGGAAACACCATATATTTT
>TRBV28|.|.|TRBJ1-2
CASSFWGRGYTF
TGTGCCAGCAGTTTTTGGGGAAGGGGCTACACCTTC
>TRBV7-9|TRBD1|many|TRBJ2-7
CASSFRQGQYYEVQYF
TGTGCCAGCAGCTTCAGACAGGGACAATACTACGAAGTGCAGTACTTC
>TRBV6-6|.|.|TRBJ2-6
CASSPPGANVMTF
TGTGCCAGCAGTCCACCTGGGGCCAACGTCATGACTTTC
>TRBV28|.|.|TRBJ2-1
CASSTRRNEQFF
TGTGCCAGCAGTACTAGGCGTAATGAGCAGTTCTTC
>TRBV6-1|.|.|TRBJ1-1
CASSSRENTEAFF
TGTGCCAGCAGTTCCAGGGAGAACACTGAAGCTTTCTTT
>TRBV29-1|.|many|TRBJ2-1
CSVANRRVGEQFF
TGCAGCGTTGCGAATAGAAGGGTCGGTGAGCAGTTCTTC
>TRBV11-2|TRBD1|medium-sized|TRBJ2-7
CASSRQGAEQYF
TGTGCCAGCAGCCGCCAGGGGGCCGAGCAGTACTTC
>TRBV10-3|TRBD2|many|TRBJ2-7
CAISESMTSAYEQYF
TGTGCCATCAGTGAGTCGATGACTAGCGCCTACGAGCAGTACTTC